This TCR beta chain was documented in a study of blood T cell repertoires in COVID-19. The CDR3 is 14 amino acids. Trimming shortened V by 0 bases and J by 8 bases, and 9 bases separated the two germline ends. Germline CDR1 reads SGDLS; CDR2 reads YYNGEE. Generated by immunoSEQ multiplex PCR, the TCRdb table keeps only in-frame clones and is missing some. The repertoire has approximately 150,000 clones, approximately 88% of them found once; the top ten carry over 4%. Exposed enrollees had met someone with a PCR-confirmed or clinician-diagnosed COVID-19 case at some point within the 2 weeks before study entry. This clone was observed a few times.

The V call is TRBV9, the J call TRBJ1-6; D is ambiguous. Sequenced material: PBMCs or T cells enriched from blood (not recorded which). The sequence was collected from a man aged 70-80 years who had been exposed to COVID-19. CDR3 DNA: TGTGCCAGCAGCGTAGGAGCCGAATATTCACCCCTCCACTTT. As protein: CASSVGAEYSPLHF. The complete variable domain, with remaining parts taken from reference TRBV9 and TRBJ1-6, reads DSGVTQTPKHLITATGQRVTLRCSPRSGDLSVYWYQQSLDQGLQFLIQYYNGEERAKGNILERFSAQQFPDLHSELNLSSLELGDSALYFCASSVGAEYSPLHFGNGTRLTVT.